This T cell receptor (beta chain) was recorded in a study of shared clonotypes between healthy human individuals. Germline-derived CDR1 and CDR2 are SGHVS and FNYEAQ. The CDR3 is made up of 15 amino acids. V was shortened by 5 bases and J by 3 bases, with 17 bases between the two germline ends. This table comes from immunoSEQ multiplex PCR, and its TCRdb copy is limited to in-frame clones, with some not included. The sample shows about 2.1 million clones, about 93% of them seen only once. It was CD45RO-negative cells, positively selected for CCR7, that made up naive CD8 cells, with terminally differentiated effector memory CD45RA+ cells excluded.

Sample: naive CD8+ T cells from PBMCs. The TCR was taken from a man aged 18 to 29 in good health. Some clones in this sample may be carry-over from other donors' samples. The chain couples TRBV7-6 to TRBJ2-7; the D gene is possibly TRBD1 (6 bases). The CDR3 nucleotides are TGTGCCAGCAGCCAGAGGGGCGACAGGAGCTACGAGCAGTACTTC. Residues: CASSQRGDRSYEQYF.